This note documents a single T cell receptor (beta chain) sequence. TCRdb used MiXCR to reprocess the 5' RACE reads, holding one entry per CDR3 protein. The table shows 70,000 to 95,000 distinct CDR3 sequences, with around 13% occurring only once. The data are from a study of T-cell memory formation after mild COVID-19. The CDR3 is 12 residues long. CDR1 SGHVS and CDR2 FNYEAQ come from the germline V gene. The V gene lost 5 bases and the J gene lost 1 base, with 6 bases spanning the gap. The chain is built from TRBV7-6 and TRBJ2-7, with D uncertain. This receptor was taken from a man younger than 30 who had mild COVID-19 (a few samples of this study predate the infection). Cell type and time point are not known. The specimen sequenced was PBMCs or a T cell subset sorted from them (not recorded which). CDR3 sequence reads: CASSDVSYEQYF. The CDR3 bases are TGTGCCAGCAGCGACGTTTCCTACGAGCAGTACTTC.